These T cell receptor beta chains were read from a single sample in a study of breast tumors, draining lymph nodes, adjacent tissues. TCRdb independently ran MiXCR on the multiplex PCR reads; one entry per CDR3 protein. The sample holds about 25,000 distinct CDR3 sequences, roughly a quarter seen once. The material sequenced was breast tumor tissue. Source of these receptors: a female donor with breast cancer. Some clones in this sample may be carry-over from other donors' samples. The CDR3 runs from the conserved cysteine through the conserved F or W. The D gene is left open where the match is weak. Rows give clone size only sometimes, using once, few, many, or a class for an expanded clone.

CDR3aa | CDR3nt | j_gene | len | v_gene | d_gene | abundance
CASSGADTQYF | TGTGCCAGCAGCGGAGCAGATACGCAGTATTTT | TRBJ2-3 | 11 | TRBV7-9 | . | many
CASSRDTGYNEQFF | TGCGCCAGCAGCCGGGACACCGGATACAATGAGCAGTTCTTC | TRBJ2-1 | 14 | TRBV5-1 | . | many
CASSLGLSGDPNSNQPQHF | TGTGCCAGCAGTTTAGGTCTTTCAGGGGACCCTAATAGCAATCAGCCCCAGCATTTT | TRBJ1-5 | 19 | TRBV28 | . | .
CASSLVGTSGRNEQFF | TGCGCCAGCAGCTTGGTCGGGACTAGCGGGAGGAATGAGCAGTTCTTC | TRBJ2-1 | 16 | TRBV5-1 | TRBD2 | .
CASSPGGAGAPEQFF | TGTGCCAGCAGCCCAGGGGGGGCGGGAGCGCCTGAGCAGTTCTTC | TRBJ2-1 | 15 | TRBV11-1 | . | many
CASSARTGGGEQYF | TGTGCCAGCAGTGCAAGGACAGGGGGGGGGGAGCAGTACTTC | TRBJ2-7 | 14 | TRBV28 | TRBD1 | .
CSVEESWDRETQYF | TGCAGCGTTGAAGAGAGTTGGGATCGAGAGACCCAGTACTTC | TRBJ2-5 | 14 | TRBV29-1 | . | .
CSARSELYNEQFF | TGCAGTGCTAGATCCGAACTCTACAATGAGCAGTTCTTC | TRBJ2-1 | 13 | TRBV20-1 | . | many
CAGSEGYPTGGLYEQYF | TGTGCCGGCAGTGAAGGGTACCCCACAGGGGGCTTATACGAGCAGTACTTC | TRBJ2-7 | 17 | TRBV6-1 | TRBD1 | .
CASSLSQGNEQSF | TGCGCCAGCAGCTTAAGTCAGGGGAATGAGCAGTCCTTC | TRBJ2-1 | 13 | TRBV7-9 | . | .
CASSQVRTSLSGANVLTF | TGTGCCAGCAGCCAAGTTAGGACGTCCCTCTCTGGGGCCAACGTCCTGACTTTC | TRBJ2-6 | 18 | TRBV14 | . | many
CSARGTEHYEQYF | TGCAGTGCCAGGGGGACAGAACACTACGAGCAGTACTTC | TRBJ2-7 | 13 | TRBV20-1 | TRBD1 | medium-sized
CSVSGAYEQYF | TGCAGCGTCTCTGGAGCCTACGAGCAGTACTTC | TRBJ2-7 | 11 | TRBV20-1 | . | many
CASSPSLRGLEGYTF | TGTGCCAGCAGCCCATCTTTACGGGGGTTGGAGGGCTACACCTTC | TRBJ1-2 | 15 | TRBV4-2 | . | many
CASSHSGRGVSLPIYEQYF | TGTGCCAGCAGCCATAGCGGGAGAGGGGTATCCCTACCTATCTACGAGCAGTACTTC | TRBJ2-7 | 19 | TRBV3-1 | TRBD2 | few
CASSLGTAETQYF | TGCGCCAGCAGCTTGGGGACAGCGGAGACCCAGTACTTC | TRBJ2-5 | 13 | TRBV5-1 | . | many
CSVSRGDNQPQHF | TGCAGCGTTAGTCGAGGAGACAATCAGCCCCAGCATTTT | TRBJ1-5 | 13 | TRBV29-1 | . | many
CASRSGDDAEAFF | TGTGCCAGCAGGTCAGGGGACGATGCTGAAGCTTTCTTT | TRBJ1-1 | 13 | TRBV12-3/TRBV12-4 | . | .
CASSEWVELYTDTQYF | TGTGCCAGCAGTGAATGGGTTGAGCTTTACACAGATACGCAGTATTTT | TRBJ2-3 | 16 | TRBV6-1 | . | many
CASSSSRNTGELFF | TGTGCCAGCAGCTCTAGCCGGAACACCGGGGAGCTGTTTTTT | TRBJ2-2 | 14 | TRBV7-8 | . | many
CSATGTVHQPQHF | TGCAGTGCAACCGGGACTGTCCATCAGCCCCAGCATTTT | TRBJ1-5 | 13 | TRBV20-1 | . | many
CSARGTSGRALIEQYF | TGCAGTGCTAGAGGAACTAGCGGGAGGGCACTGATCGAGCAGTACTTC | TRBJ2-7 | 16 | TRBV20-1 | TRBD2 | many
CASSMGPRYEQYF | TGTGCCAGCAGCATGGGCCCTCGGTACGAGCAGTACTTC | TRBJ2-7 | 13 | TRBV12-3/TRBV12-4 | . | many
CASSPEGSSYNSPLHF | TGTGCCAGCAGCCCAGAGGGCAGCTCCTATAATTCACCCCTCCACTTT | TRBJ1-6 | 16 | TRBV7-9 | . | .
CASRGLARDEQFF | TGTGCCAGTAGGGGTCTAGCGAGAGATGAGCAGTTCTTC | TRBJ2-1 | 13 | TRBV19 | . | many